The next 32 T cell receptor beta chains were all read from a single sample in a study of blood T cell repertoires in COVID-19. Only in-frame clones appear in the TCRdb table, and some are missing; sequencing was by immunoSEQ multiplex PCR. The profile shows 190,000 or so clones, roughly 80% of them singletons. Material for sequencing was peripheral blood. Source of these receptors: a man aged 50 or older who had recovered from COVID-19.

The chain recombines TRBV6-5 with TRBJ1-3; possibly TRBD1 for D (5 bases). V lost 6 bases and J 1 base, leaving 13 bases between the germline ends. This CDR3 is built from 15 residues. Germline assignment: CDR1 MNHEY and CDR2 SVGAGI. Written as DNA, the CDR3 is TGTGCCAGCAGACGAACAGGTTCTTCTGGAAACACCATATATTTT. Translation gives CASRRTGSSGNTIYF.

The CDR3 coding sequence is TGTGCCAGCAGCTTTTATTTCGGGTTAGCGGGAGCTGGGACCGGGGAGCTGTTTTTT. It codes for CASSFYFGLAGAGTGELFF. This chain uses TRBV11-3 with TRBJ2-2; TRBD2 aligns across 9 bases. The CDR3 runs 19 residues. The germline gives CDR1 SGHNT, CDR2 YENEEA. Losses at the gene ends were 3 bases for V and 5 bases for J; bases not matched to a gene: 16.

This chain connects TRBV30 to TRBJ1-4, with 8 bases fitting TRBD1. The J segment lost 3 bases and the V segment lost 3 bases, leaving 3 bases of the junction unmatched. Germline V gene data show CDR1 as GTSNPN and CDR2 as SVGIG (reference sequence). CDR3 size: 14 residues. CDR3: CAWSQGASNEKLFF. The CDR3 DNA reads TGTGCCTGGAGCCAGGGGGCATCTAATGAAAAACTGTTTTTT.

This chain joins TRBV18 and TRBJ2-1; 8 bases line up with TRBD1. Germline CDR1 and CDR2: KGHSH and LQKENI. The CDR3 runs to 16 residues. V trimming: 1 base; J trimming: 3 bases; junction bases outside the gene matches: 5. The CDR3 DNA follows: TGTGCCAGCTCACCACAAGGGACAGGAGGCTACAATGAGCAGTTCTTC. Translated: CASSPQGTGGYNEQFF.

J is TRBJ2-7 and V is TRBV18, with 8 bases lining up with TRBD2. The germline gives CDR1 KGHSH, CDR2 LQKENI. J gave up 2 bases and V 9 bases, and 9 bases lay outside the gene matches. The CDR3 sequence is 14 residues long. Here the CDR3 reads CASSGTRDTYEQYF. CDR3 sequence (DNA): TGTGCCAGTTCCGGGACTAGGGATACCTACGAGCAGTACTTC.

The CDR3 spells CASGPLNSNQPQHF. The CDR3 region has the DNA TGTGCCAGCGGCCCATTGAATAGCAATCAGCCCCAGCATTTT. This rearrangement joins TRBV6-5 to TRBJ1-5; no clear D gene. Germline CDR1 and CDR2: MNHEY and SVGAGI. The CDR3 length is 14 residues. V shed 8 bases and J shed 0 bases, with 11 bases lying between them.

As DNA, the CDR3 is TGTGCCAGCAGCAACTTACTGGGCAAAGGCGCTACCCAGCAAGAGACCCAGTACTTC. It translates to CASSNLLGKGATQQETQYF. The chain couples TRBV14 to TRBJ2-5, with D uncertain. CDR3 size: 19 residues. V was shortened by 5 bases and J by 2 bases, with 27 bases between the two germline ends. Per germline, CDR1 SGHDN and CDR2 FVKESK.

With regard to this clone: Different DNA sequences within this sample yield the same CDR3. The V call is TRBV19, the J call TRBJ2-2; the match to TRBD2 covers 10 bases. V gave up 2 bases and J gave up 3 bases; unmatched junction bases: 3. Germline CDR1 is LNHDA and CDR2 is SQIVND (reference sequence). This CDR3 has 16 amino acids. Written as DNA, the CDR3 is TGTGCCAGTAGTATACCTAGCGGGAGTGACACCGGGGAGCTGTTTTTT. It encodes CASSIPSGSDTGELFF.

The chain couples TRBV10-1 to TRBJ2-7; 9 bases agree with TRBD1. CDR1 WNHNN and CDR2 SYGVQD come from the germline V gene (reference sequence). This CDR3 spans 13 amino acids. Germline trimming cut 5 bases from V and 5 bases from J; bases unmatched to any gene: 4. The CDR3 nucleotides read TGCGCCAGCAGTCGGGACAGGGTCCACGAGCAGTACTTC. This translates into CASSRDRVHEQYF.

This chain connects TRBV9 to TRBJ2-7; perhaps TRBD2 as D (6 bases). Germline loops: CDR1 SGDLS, CDR2 YYNGEE. V was trimmed by 5 bases and J by 4 bases, leaving 19 bases between them. This CDR3 is built from 15 residues. CDR3 region: CASSAYMTGEYEQYF. The CDR3 nucleotides are TGTGCCAGCAGTGCGTATATGACGGGAGAATACGAGCAGTACTTC.

The rearrangement uses TRBV27 and TRBJ1-2; TRBD1 is a possible D gene (6 bases). CDR1 and CDR2 (germline): MNHEY, SMNVEV (reference sequence). The V gene lost 2 bases and the J gene lost 12 bases, with 19 bases spanning the gap. This CDR3 has 14 residues. The CDR3 DNA follows: TGTGCCAGCAGTTTAAACCGGGGGGCGGGGATAAACACCTTC. This encodes CASSLNRGAGINTF.

The chain recombines TRBV19 with TRBJ1-1; D perhaps matches TRBD1 (6 bases). The CDR3 is made up of 15 amino acids. Germline V lookup: CDR1 LNHDA, CDR2 SQIVND (reference sequence). Trimming took off 5 bases at V and 1 base at J, with 14 bases between the two ends. This CDR3 reads CASSVQGLQNTEAFF. CDR3 nucleotide sequence: TGTGCCAGTAGTGTACAGGGTCTACAGAACACTGAAGCTTTCTTT.

The genes are TRBV19 and TRBJ2-7; maybe TRBD2 (5 bases). This CDR3 has 15 amino acids. Trimming stripped 3 bases from V and 0 bases from J, with 12 bases between. The germline V gene has CDR1 LNHDA and CDR2 SQIVND (reference sequence). The CDR3, as DNA: TGTGCCAGTAGTATTTCACGGCTAGCCTCCTACGAGCAGTACTTC. Translating it yields CASSISRLASYEQYF.

This rearrangement joins TRBV27 to TRBJ2-7; 8 bases are shared with TRBD2. The CDR3 is 14 residues long. Germline CDR1 and CDR2: MNHEY and SMNVEV (reference sequence). The V and J ends lost 4 bases and 1 base, in that order; junction bases with no gene match: 3. CDR3 in DNA: TGTGCCAGCAGTTACCGGGAGGGGTCCTACGAGCAGTACTTC. Translation gives CASSYREGSYEQYF.

This clone was found a few times. The chain uses TRBV19 and TRBJ1-4; D ambiguous. The CDR3 covers 15 residues. V shed 5 bases and J shed 8 bases, with 18 bases lying between them. The germline V gene encodes CDR1 LNHDA and CDR2 SQIVND (reference sequence). The CDR3 DNA reads as TGTGCCAGTAGTTCGTGGGCCGCGAATGGAGAAAAACTGTTTTTT. Its protein is CASSSWAANGEKLFF.

The rearrangement links TRBV6-5 to TRBJ2-7; TRBD1 aligns across 8 bases. From germline, CDR1 is MNHEY and CDR2 SVGAGI. The trim removed 1 base at V and 12 bases at J, leaving 8 bases unmatched. The CDR3 is made up of 13 amino acids. The CDR3 is CASSYYQGAPAYF. The CDR3 bases are TGTGCCAGCAGTTACTATCAGGGGGCCCCAGCGTACTTC.

J is TRBJ1-4 and V is TRBV4-3; the D gene is possibly TRBD1 (6 bases). Trimming cost V 1 base and J 3 bases, with 9 bases left between them. Germline CDR1 reads LGHNA; CDR2 reads YSLEER. The CDR3 totals 15 residues. The CDR3 spells CASSQVAGANEKLFF. The CDR3 DNA follows: TGCGCCAGCAGCCAAGTGGCAGGGGCTAATGAAAAACTGTTTTTT.

This clone was observed many times. One end of the junction varies from germline; a read error may be responsible. The chain has TRBV9 and TRBJ1-5, with 9 bases that match TRBD1. Per the germline V gene, CDR1 is SGDLS and CDR2 is YYNGEE. CDR3 length equals 14 residues. The CDR3 DNA reads as TGTGCCAGCAGCGTAACAGGGGGCAAACAGCCCCAGCATTTT. Translation gives CASSVTGGKQPQHF.

The rearrangement uses TRBV6-5 and TRBJ2-2; 9 bases fit TRBD1. The CDR3 has 15 residues. V lost 6 bases, J lost 7 bases, and 9 bases stayed unmatched. Germline V gene data show CDR1 as MNHEY and CDR2 as SVGAGI. In nucleotides, the CDR3 is TGTGCCAGCAGACACCGGGACAGGGAAGTCGGGGAGCTGTTTTTT. Amino acids: CASRHRDREVGELFF.

The V and J genes are TRBV18 and TRBJ2-7; 9 positions match TRBD2. The CDR3 contains 14 residues. Losses at the gene ends were 3 bases for V and 2 bases for J; bases not matched to a gene: 2. Germline CDR1 and CDR2: KGHSH and LQKENI. CDR3 DNA sequence: TGTGCCAGCTCACCGGGACTAGCTACCTACGAGCAGTACTTC. It specifies CASSPGLATYEQYF.

In this sample, this clone turned up a few times. The V gene is TRBV9, the J gene TRBJ1-2, with 8 bases that match TRBD1. CDR3 length: 14 amino acids. CDR1 SGDLS and CDR2 YYNGEE come from the germline V gene. After removal of 3 bases from V and 5 bases from J, the junction contained 6 bases not matched to a gene. The CDR3 region is CASSATGDDYGYTF. The CDR3 nucleotides are TGTGCCAGCAGCGCGACAGGGGATGATTATGGCTACACCTTC.

The rearrangement links TRBV21-1 to TRBJ1-2. TRBV21-1 is a pseudogene segment. This CDR3 is built from 12 residues. CDR3 sequence reads: CASSKERRGYTF. The CDR3 nucleotides are TGTGCCAGCAGCAAAGAACGGAGAGGCTACACCTTC.

This chain connects TRBV11-2 to TRBJ1-1; D might be TRBD1 (5 bases). V was clipped by 4 bases and J by 0 bases, with 24 bases between them. Looked up from germline, CDR1 is SGHAT and CDR2 is FQNNGV. This CDR3 is built from 19 residues. The CDR3 loop is CASSSTRGGRMNLNTEAFF. The DNA of the CDR3 is TGTGCCAGCAGCTCGACGAGGGGAGGCAGGATGAACCTGAACACTGAAGCTTTCTTT.

This chain uses TRBV28 with TRBJ2-7, with 12 bases aligning to TRBD2. Germline lookup yields CDR1 MDHEN and CDR2 SYDVKM. The CDR3 totals 15 residues. Trimming took 5 bases from V and 3 from J; bases not matched to a gene: 5. CDR3 loop: CASSPRLAGVYEQYF. As DNA, the CDR3 is TGTGCCAGCAGTCCCCGACTAGCGGGAGTCTACGAGCAGTACTTC.

The chain joins TRBV2 to TRBJ2-1, with TRBD2 matching over 8 bases. This CDR3 has 14 amino acids. Looked up from germline, CDR1 is SNHLY and CDR2 is FYNNEI. V gave up 7 bases and J gave up 9 bases; unmatched junction bases: 11. CDR3 sequence reads: CASIASGSLSEQFF. The CDR3 region has the DNA TGTGCCAGCATAGCGAGCGGGAGTTTATCTGAGCAGTTCTTC.

This sequence joins TRBV9 and TRBJ2-1, with 14 positions matching TRBD2. The CDR3 is 16 residues long. V was clipped by 3 bases and J by 8 bases; unmatched bases: 7. Per the germline V gene, CDR1 is SGDLS and CDR2 is YYNGEE. CDR3 bases: TGTGCCAGCAGCGCCTCCGGGACTAGCGGGAGCGATGAGCAGTTCTTC. Its translation is CASSASGTSGSDEQFF.

The rearrangement links TRBV5-6 to TRBJ2-7; 9 positions match TRBD1. The CDR3 consists of 15 residues. The V segment lost 4 bases and the J segment 3 bases; nucleotides outside the gene matches: 8. Germline V CDR1 and CDR2: SGHDT, YYEEEE. The CDR3 loop reads CASSELGTGFYEQYF. DNA of the CDR3: TGTGCCAGCAGCGAACTCGGGACAGGGTTCTACGAGCAGTACTTC.

As concerns this clone: This specimen includes other DNA sequences encoding the same CDR3. The chain combines TRBV24-1 with TRBJ1-2; 9 bases match TRBD1. Germline loops: CDR1 KGHDR, CDR2 SFDVKD. This CDR3 spans 12 amino acids. The V and J ends lost 7 bases and 8 bases, in that order; junction bases with no gene match: 4. CDR3 in amino acids: CATRQGAGGYTF. The CDR3 region has the DNA TGTGCCACCAGACAGGGGGCAGGGGGCTACACCTTC.

The J gene is TRBJ2-7, the V gene TRBV5-1, with 9 bases matching TRBD2. The germline V gene has CDR1 SGHRS and CDR2 YFSETQ. Trimming at V came to 0 bases and at J to 4 bases, leaving 5 bases not matched to a gene. The CDR3 runs to 15 residues. The chain's CDR3 is CASSLVTTSGYEQYF. The CDR3 DNA reads as TGCGCCAGCAGCTTGGTGACGACTAGCGGTTACGAGCAGTACTTC.

This clone was observed once. The chain has TRBV5-4 and TRBJ1-2; TRBD1 aligns across 8 bases. Germline values: CDR1 SGHNT, CDR2 YYREEE (reference sequence). There are 17 residues in the CDR3. The V segment lost 3 bases and the J segment 2 bases; nucleotides outside the gene matches: 12. As DNA, the CDR3 is TGTGCCAGCAGCTCATCCGGATCGACAGGGGTAAACTATGGCTACACCTTC. This gives the protein CASSSSGSTGVNYGYTF. The full variable domain, in which reference TRBV5-4 and TRBJ1-2 provide the parts outside the CDR3, is ETGVTQSPTHLIKTRGQQVTLRCSSQSGHNTVSWYQQALGQGPQFIFQYYREEENGRGNFPPRFSGLQFPNYSSELNVNALELDDSALYLCASSSSGSTGVNYGYTFGSGTRLTVV.

This clone was observed a few times. The chain has TRBV10-3 and TRBJ2-3, with 9 bases that match TRBD1. In germline, CDR1 is ENHRY, CDR2 SYGVKD. V dropped 11 bases and J dropped 4; count of bases not matched to a gene: 10. This CDR3 is built from 14 residues. CDR3 sequence reads: CALGGQGPADTQYF. The CDR3 DNA reads as TGTGCCCTGGGGGGACAGGGCCCCGCAGATACGCAGTATTTT.

The gene calls are TRBV7-2 and TRBJ1-2; D is uncertain. The V end was cut by 1 base, the J end by 4 bases, with 13 bases between. This CDR3 is 15 amino acids long. In germline, CDR1 is SGHTA, CDR2 FQGNSA. CDR3 in amino acids: CASSLVNSQSYGYTF. The CDR3 DNA is TGTGCCAGCAGCTTAGTGAACAGTCAGAGCTATGGCTACACCTTC. Together with reference TRBV7-2 and TRBJ1-2, the CDR3 gives the full variable domain: GAGVSQSPSNKVTEKGKDVELRCDPISGHTALYWYRQSLGQGLEFLIYFQGNSAPDKSGLPSDRFSAERTGGSVSTLTIQRTQQEDSAVYLCASSLVNSQSYGYTFGSGTRLTVV.